The TCR beta chain under discussion was sequenced for a study of high-grade serous ovarian cancer treatment subgroups. Study conclusions and caveats: Tumors within one patient showed repertoire similarity of roughly 0.1 to 0.79. Bulk tumor TCR sequencing gave no spatial information.

Regarding this clone: Its matching antigen is unknown.

CDR1 SGHVS and CDR2 FNYEAQ come from the germline V gene. This CDR3 has 14 residues. J lost 6 bases, V lost 0 bases, and 3 bases had no gene match. TCRdb keeps only in-frame clones here, not all; method: immunoSEQ multiplex PCR. This sample has fewer than 20,000 clones, with roughly 70% found just once. Tumor samples were taken before definitive surgery or chemotherapy. The source of this sequence is a human donor with high-grade serous ovarian cancer. This chain joins TRBV7-6 and TRBJ2-7; 9 bases are a match to TRBD1. The sample consisted of tumor tissue. The chain's CDR3 is CASSLAGQGIEQYF. The CDR3 nucleotides are TGTGCCAGCAGCTTAGCCGGACAGGGGATCGAGCAGTACTTC.